This T cell receptor beta chain was retrieved from a study of blood T cell repertoires in COVID-19. In the original workflow: Researchers report that nucleated cell counts were estimated from reference gene primer amplification. Profiled with immunoSEQ multiplex PCR; TCRdb holds only in-frame clones, not every one. D and trimming were read from the DNA, whereas the V and J calls and clone size are those reported in that table. The table has 200,000 to 250,000 clones, 88% seen once; the top ten hold approximately 15%. Enrolled through a virtual design, the participants were between about 18 and 100 years of age and came from fewer than 30 US areas. Cohort placement rested on clinical history that participants reported themselves. The CDR3 sequence is 15 residues long. V was trimmed by 1 base and J by 4 bases, leaving 11 bases between them. CDR1 is SEHNR, CDR2 FQNEAQ, per germline (reference sequence).

The source is a woman between 50 and 59 years old with acute COVID-19. This rearrangement joins TRBV7-9 to TRBJ2-1; TRBD2 might be the D (6 bases). The specimen sequenced was PBMCs or T cells enriched from blood (not recorded which). The CDR3 loop is CASSLGPGAYNEQFF. As DNA, the CDR3 is TGTGCCAGCAGCTTAGGACCGGGAGCGTACAATGAGCAGTTCTTC.